A selection of T cell receptor beta chains follows, all from one sample in a study of neurological immune-mediated disorders. TCRdb called the 5' RACE reads again in MiXCR, with one record for every CDR3 protein. The sample has about 65,000 distinct CDR3 sequences; approximately 4.2% are singletons. Input material: PBMCs. The origin of the receptors is a man aged 45-65 years with multiple sclerosis. Both conserved end residues are part of each CDR3. The D gene is left open where the match is weak. The size entry is marked missing in some rows and otherwise reads once, few, many or a size class.

>TRBJ2-2|TRBD1|many|TRBV20-1
CSAYQGVANTGELFF
TGCAGTGCCTATCAGGGGGTTGCGAACACCGGGGAGCTGTTTTTT
>TRBJ1-3|.|many|TRBV9
CASSKDSGNTIYF
TGTGCCAGCAGCAAGGACTCTGGAAACACCATATATTTT
>TRBJ1-2|.|many|TRBV20-1
CSASEGIDGYTF
TGCAGTGCTAGTGAAGGGATCGATGGCTACACCTTC
>TRBJ1-1|.|many|TRBV6-5
CASSYSWGRAPEAFF
TGTGCCAGCAGTTACTCGTGGGGCAGGGCTCCTGAAGCTTTCTTT
>TRBJ1-2|.|many|TRBV4-1
CASSQVDQDYGYTF
TGCGCCAGCAGCCAAGTGGATCAAGACTATGGCTACACCTTC
>TRBJ1-6|TRBD1|many|TRBV7-8
CASSLDRGNSPLHF
TGTGCCAGCAGCTTAGACAGGGGTAATTCACCCCTCCACTTT
>TRBJ1-2|TRBD1|.|TRBV11-3
CASSYRTGDDLWDGYTF
TGTGCCAGCAGCTACCGGACAGGGGACGACTTGTGGGATGGCTACACCTTC
>TRBJ1-4|.|many|TRBV5-1
CASSLDRDGEKLFF
TGCGCCAGCAGCTTGGATAGGGACGGGGAAAAACTGTTTTTT
>TRBJ1-2|.|many|TRBV20-1
CSATAGVGGYTF
TGCAGTGCTACAGCAGGGGTTGGCGGCTACACCTTC
>TRBJ2-7|.|many|TRBV29-1
CSVGSMGEQYF
TGCAGCGTTGGCAGTATGGGGGAGCAGTACTTC
>TRBJ1-6|TRBD1|many|TRBV10-3
CAISLRDSDNSPLHF
TGTGCCATCAGCCTCCGGGACAGCGATAATTCACCCCTCCACTTT
>TRBJ1-1|TRBD1|many|TRBV7-2
CASNQLNPGQGNTEAFF
TGTGCCAGCAACCAACTCAACCCGGGACAGGGGAACACTGAAGCTTTCTTT
>TRBJ2-3|TRBD2|.|TRBV9
CASSVATRGANTDTQYF
TGTGCCAGCAGCGTAGCTACGCGGGGGGCCAACACAGATACGCAGTATTTT
>TRBJ1-4|.|.|TRBV3-1
CASSQDTNSDKLFF
TGTGCCAGCAGCCAAGACACAAACAGTGACAAACTGTTTTTT
>TRBJ2-1|.|many|TRBV5-5
CASSLGGSYNEQFF
TGTGCCAGCAGCTTGGGGGGTTCCTACAATGAGCAGTTCTTC
>TRBJ1-2|.|many|TRBV20-1
CSARVNGALGYTF
TGCAGTGCTAGAGTTAACGGGGCTCTTGGCTACACCTTC
>TRBJ2-7|.|many|TRBV14
CASSLYRFYEQYF
TGTGCCAGCAGCCTCTACAGGTTCTACGAGCAGTACTTC
>TRBJ2-5|.|many|TRBV5-1
CASSLVGGQETQYF
TGCGCCAGCAGCTTGGTTGGCGGTCAAGAGACCCAGTACTTC
>TRBJ1-5|TRBD1|few|TRBV20-1
CSARSQGGQPQNF
TGCAGTGCTAGATCTCAGGGGGGTCAGCCCCAGAATTTT
>TRBJ2-1|.|many|TRBV6-2/TRBV6-3
CASRDGLSYNEQFF
TGTGCCAGCCGGGACGGACTTTCCTACAATGAGCAGTTCTTC
>TRBJ2-5|.|many|TRBV4-1
CASSQGDVGETQYF
TGCGCCAGCAGCCAAGGGGACGTTGGAGAGACCCAGTACTTC
>TRBJ1-5|.|many|TRBV4-3
CASSQGQYSNQPQHF
TGCGCCAGCAGCCAAGGACAGTATAGCAATCAGCCCCAGCATTTT
>TRBJ2-2|TRBD2|.|TRBV7-8
CASSFSGANTGELFF
TGTGCCAGCAGCTTTAGCGGGGCCAACACCGGGGAGCTGTTTTTT
>TRBJ2-3|.|many|TRBV10-3
CAIREGVTDTQYF
TGTGCCATCAGAGAGGGGGTCACAGATACGCAGTATTTT
>TRBJ1-5|.|.|TRBV20-1
CSASVSEQPQNF
TGCAGTGCTAGTGTGTCGGAGCAGCCCCAGAATTTT
>TRBJ2-1|TRBD2|many|TRBV24-1
CATSPRRGAGYNEQFF
TGTGCCACCAGCCCAAGGCGGGGGGCGGGCTACAATGAGCAGTTCTTC
>TRBJ1-1|.|many|TRBV5-1
CASSVTPGTYNTEAFF
TGCGCCAGCAGCGTAACACCCGGGACATATAACACTGAAGCTTTCTTT
>TRBJ2-1|TRBD1|.|TRBV7-6
CASSLALGQGYNEQFF
TGTGCCAGCAGCTTAGCCCTCGGACAGGGTTACAATGAGCAGTTCTTC
>TRBJ1-2|.|many|TRBV7-2
CASSPRGANYGYTF
TGTGCCAGCAGCCCCAGGGGAGCTAACTATGGCTACACCTTC
>TRBJ2-1|.|.|TRBV11-2
CASIPTVGGSSYNEQFF
TGTGCCAGCATCCCAACGGTGGGGGGTAGCTCCTACAATGAGCAGTTCTTC
>TRBJ1-2|.|.|TRBV5-1
CASSLGVGTNYGYTF
TGCGCCAGCAGCTTGGGAGTAGGGACTAACTATGGCTACACCTTC
>TRBJ1-1|TRBD1|many|TRBV5-1
CASSSGDRDSAEAFF
TGCGCCAGCAGCTCAGGGGACAGAGATAGCGCTGAAGCTTTCTTT
>TRBJ2-7|.|.|TRBV29-1
CSVRPSKEQYF
TGCAGCGTCCGACCCAGCAAAGAGCAGTACTTC
>TRBJ2-3|.|.|TRBV6-2/TRBV6-3
CASSYGQGAPRTDTQYF
TGTGCCAGCAGTTACGGTCAGGGCGCCCCTCGCACAGATACGCAGTATTTT
>TRBJ2-5|.|many|TRBV7-8
CASRGNQETQYF
TGTGCCAGTAGGGGGAACCAAGAGACCCAGTACTTC
>TRBJ2-5|.|many|TRBV5-1
CASSRRQGQETQYF
TGCGCCAGCAGCCGACGACAAGGCCAAGAGACCCAGTACTTC
>TRBJ1-5|.|many|TRBV6-5
CASSTGRVGNQPQHF
TGTGCCAGCAGTACTGGGAGAGTTGGCAATCAGCCCCAGCATTTT
>TRBJ1-4|TRBD1|many|TRBV3-1
CASSRPTGGVNEKLFF
TGTGCCAGCAGCCGCCCCACAGGGGGAGTTAATGAAAAACTGTTTTTT
>TRBJ2-3|.|many|TRBV4-2
CASSRDSSSTDTQYF
TGTGCCAGCAGCCGCGACTCCTCCTCGACAGATACGCAGTATTTT